This T cell receptor beta chain was retrieved from a study of blood T cells in healthy people across ages. Study information: There was about one barcoded beta molecule captured by template switching per two T cells.

As regards this clonotype: Its target is unknown.

Together with a sample-barcoded 5' primer, a J-beta primer mix was included in a second PCR lasting about 7 to 11 cycles. Each sample yielded at least 3 million CDR3-containing paired-end reads. TCRdb reprocessed the 5' RACE reads with MiXCR, giving one entry per CDR3 protein. The sample includes roughly 2 million distinct CDR3 sequences, 49% of them seen just once. Per the germline V gene, CDR1 is SGHVS and CDR2 is FQNEAQ. This CDR3 region has 15 residues. After removal of 5 bases from V and 3 bases from J, the junction contained 8 bases not matched to a gene. Study findings and constraints: PBMCs left unsorted prevented a conclusive naive versus antigen-experienced comparison. It was not known whether donors were CMV positive (a possible confounder of expanded clonotype changes).

The rearrangement uses TRBV7-8 and TRBJ2-7; 9 bases map to TRBD2. The origin of this receptor is a woman aged 40 to 50 in good health. The material sequenced was blood. The CDR3 sequence is CASSPRGGLGYEQYF. The DNA of the CDR3 is TGTGCCAGCAGCCCGCGGGGGGGGCTAGGCTACGAGCAGTACTTC. The variable domain in full, completed from reference TRBV7-8 and TRBJ2-7, reads GAGVSQSPRYKVAKRGQDVALRCDPISGHVSLFWYQQALGQGPEFLTYFQNEAQLDKSGLPSDRFFAERPEGSVSTLKIQRTQQEDSAVYLCASSPRGGLGYEQYFGPGTRLTVT.